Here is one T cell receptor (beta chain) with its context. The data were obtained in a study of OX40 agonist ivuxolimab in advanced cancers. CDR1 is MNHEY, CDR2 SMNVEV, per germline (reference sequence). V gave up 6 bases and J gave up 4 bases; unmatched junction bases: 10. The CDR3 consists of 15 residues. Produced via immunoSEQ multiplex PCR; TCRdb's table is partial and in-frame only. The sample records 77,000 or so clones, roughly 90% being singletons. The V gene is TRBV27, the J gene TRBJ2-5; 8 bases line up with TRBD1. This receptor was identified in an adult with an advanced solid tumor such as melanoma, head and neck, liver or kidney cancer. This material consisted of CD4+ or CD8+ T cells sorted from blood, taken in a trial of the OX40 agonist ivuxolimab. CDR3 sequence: CASRAGQGGGETQYF. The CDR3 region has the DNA TGTGCCAGCAGGGCCGGACAGGGAGGAGGAGAGACCCAGTACTTC.